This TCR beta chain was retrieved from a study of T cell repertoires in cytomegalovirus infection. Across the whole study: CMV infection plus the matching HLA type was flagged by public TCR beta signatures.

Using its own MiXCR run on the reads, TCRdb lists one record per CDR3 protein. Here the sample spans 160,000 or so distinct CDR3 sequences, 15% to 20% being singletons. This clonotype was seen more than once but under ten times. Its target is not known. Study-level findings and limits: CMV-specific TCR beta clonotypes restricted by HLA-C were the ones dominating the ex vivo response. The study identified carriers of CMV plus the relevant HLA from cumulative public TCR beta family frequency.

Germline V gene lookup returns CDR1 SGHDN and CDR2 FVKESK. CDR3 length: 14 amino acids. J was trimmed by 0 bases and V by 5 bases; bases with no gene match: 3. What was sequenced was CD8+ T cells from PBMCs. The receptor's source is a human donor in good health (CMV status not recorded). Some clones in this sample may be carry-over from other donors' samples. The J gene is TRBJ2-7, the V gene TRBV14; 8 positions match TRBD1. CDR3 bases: TGTGCCAGCAGCTTTGGACAGGGCTCCTACGAGCAGTACTTC. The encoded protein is CASSFGQGSYEQYF. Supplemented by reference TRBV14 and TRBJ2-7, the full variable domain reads EAGVTQFPSHSVIEKGQTVTLRCDPISGHDNLYWYRRVMGKEIKFLLHFVKESKQDESGMPNNRFLAERTGGTYSTLKVQPAELEDSGVYFCASSFGQGSYEQYFGPGTRLTVT.